This T cell receptor (beta chain) was sequenced in a study of T cell responses to AZD1222 COVID-19 vaccine. Study findings and constraints: Clonal diversity may have been underestimated, and the donors were mostly white British, with more females than males. Repertoires were obtained solely post-peak T cell response.

Using immunoSEQ multiplex PCR, the repertoire was profiled, and TCRdb retains in-frame clones only, with some absent. Of approximately 150,000 clones detected, around 92% appear once; the ten largest clones hold around 1.3%. Germline V gene lookup returns CDR1 SGHRS and CDR2 YFSETQ. V lost 7 bases and J lost 0, with 8 bases in between. CDR3 length equals 14 residues. This clone was seen a single time. Its antigen remains unidentified. J is TRBJ2-6 and V is TRBV5-1; D gene unclear. This clonotype was sampled from an adult in good health. The sample consisted of peripheral blood, taken on day 0 of AZD1222 vaccination. The CDR3 nucleotides are TGCGCCAGCGGGGTCTCCTCTGGGGCCAACGTCCTGACTTTC. Its translation is CASGVSSGANVLTF.